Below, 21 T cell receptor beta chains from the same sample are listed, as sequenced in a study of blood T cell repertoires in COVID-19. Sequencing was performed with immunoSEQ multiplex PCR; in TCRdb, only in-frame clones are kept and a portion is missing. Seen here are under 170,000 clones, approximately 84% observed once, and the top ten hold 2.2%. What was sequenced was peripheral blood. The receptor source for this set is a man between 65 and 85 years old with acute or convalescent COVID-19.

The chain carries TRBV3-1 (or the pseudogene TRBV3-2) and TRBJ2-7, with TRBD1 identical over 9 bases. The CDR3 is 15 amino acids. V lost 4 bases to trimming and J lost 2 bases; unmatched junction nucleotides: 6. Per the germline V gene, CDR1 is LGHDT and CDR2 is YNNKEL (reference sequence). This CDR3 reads CASSPFGTGPYEQYF. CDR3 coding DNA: TGTGCCAGCAGCCCGTTCGGGACAGGGCCCTACGAGCAGTACTTC.

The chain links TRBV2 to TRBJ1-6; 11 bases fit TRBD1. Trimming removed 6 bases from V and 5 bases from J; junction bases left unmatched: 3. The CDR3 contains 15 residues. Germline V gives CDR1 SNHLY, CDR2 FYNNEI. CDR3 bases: TGTGCCAGCAGGGGACAGGGGGTTAATAATTCACCCCTCCACTTT. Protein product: CASRGQGVNNSPLHF.

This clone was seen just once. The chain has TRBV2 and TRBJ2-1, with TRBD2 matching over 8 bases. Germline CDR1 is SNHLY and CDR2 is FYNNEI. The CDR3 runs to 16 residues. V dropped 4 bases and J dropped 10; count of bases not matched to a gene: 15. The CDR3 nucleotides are TGTGCCAGCAGTGGAGAGGTAGCGGGGCCCTGGGAGGAGCAGTTCTTC. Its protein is CASSGEVAGPWEEQFF.

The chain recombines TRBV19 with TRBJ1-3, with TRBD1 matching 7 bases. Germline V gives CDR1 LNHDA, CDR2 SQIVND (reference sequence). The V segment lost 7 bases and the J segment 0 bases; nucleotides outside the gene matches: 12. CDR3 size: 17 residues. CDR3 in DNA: TGTGCCAGTACGGGACAGCATTTCACCCGCTCTGGAAACACCATATATTTT. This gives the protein CASTGQHFTRSGNTIYF.

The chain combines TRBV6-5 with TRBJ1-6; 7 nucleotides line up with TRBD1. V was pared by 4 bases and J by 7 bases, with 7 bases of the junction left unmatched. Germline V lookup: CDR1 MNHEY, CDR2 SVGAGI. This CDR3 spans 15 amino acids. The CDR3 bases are TGTGCCAGCAGTTCTAGGACAGGCTCGAATTCACCCCTCCACTTT. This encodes CASSSRTGSNSPLHF.

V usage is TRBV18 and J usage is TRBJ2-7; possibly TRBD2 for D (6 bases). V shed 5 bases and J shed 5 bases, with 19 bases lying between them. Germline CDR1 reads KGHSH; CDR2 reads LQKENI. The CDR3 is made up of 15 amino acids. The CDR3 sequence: CASSALAGGRDEQYF. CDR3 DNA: TGTGCCAGCTCAGCGCTGGCCGGGGGTAGGGACGAGCAGTACTTC.

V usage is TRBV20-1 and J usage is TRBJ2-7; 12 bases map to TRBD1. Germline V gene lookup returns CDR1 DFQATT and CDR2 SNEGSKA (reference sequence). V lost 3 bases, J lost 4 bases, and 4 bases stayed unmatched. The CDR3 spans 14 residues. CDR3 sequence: CSASGGQGAYEQYF. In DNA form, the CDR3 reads TGCAGTGCTAGTGGGGGACAGGGGGCTTACGAGCAGTACTTC.

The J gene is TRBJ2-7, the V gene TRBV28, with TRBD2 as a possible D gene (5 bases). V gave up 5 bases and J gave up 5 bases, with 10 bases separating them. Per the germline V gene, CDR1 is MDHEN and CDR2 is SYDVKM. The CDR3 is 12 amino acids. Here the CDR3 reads CASSPPGNEQYF. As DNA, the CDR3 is TGTGCCAGCAGTCCCCCGGGGAACGAGCAGTACTTC.

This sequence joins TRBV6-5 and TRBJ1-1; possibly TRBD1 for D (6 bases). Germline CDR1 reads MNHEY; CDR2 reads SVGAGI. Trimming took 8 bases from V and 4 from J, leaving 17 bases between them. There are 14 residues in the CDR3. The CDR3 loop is CASSWQGSGTEAFF. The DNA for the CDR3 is TGTGCCAGCTCATGGCAGGGGTCGGGCACTGAAGCTTTCTTT.

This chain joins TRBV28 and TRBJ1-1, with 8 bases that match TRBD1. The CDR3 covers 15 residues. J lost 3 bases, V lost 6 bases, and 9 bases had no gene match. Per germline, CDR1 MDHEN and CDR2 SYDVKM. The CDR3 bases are TGTGCCAGCAGAAAAGACAGGGGAACGGACACTGAAGCTTTCTTT. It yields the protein CASRKDRGTDTEAFF.

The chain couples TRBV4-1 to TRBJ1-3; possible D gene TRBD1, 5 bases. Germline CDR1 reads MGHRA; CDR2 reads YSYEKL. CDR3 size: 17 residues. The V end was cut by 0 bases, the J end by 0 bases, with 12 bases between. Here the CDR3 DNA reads TGCGCCAGCAGCCAAGACGGGGCGGGATTCTCTGGAAACACCATATATTTT. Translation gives CASSQDGAGFSGNTIYF.

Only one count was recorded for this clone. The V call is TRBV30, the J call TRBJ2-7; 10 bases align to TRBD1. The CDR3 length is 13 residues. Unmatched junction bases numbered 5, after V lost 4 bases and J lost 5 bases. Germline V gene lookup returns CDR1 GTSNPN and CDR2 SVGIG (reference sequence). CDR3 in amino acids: CAWKGQGKNEQYF. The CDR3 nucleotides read TGTGCCTGGAAGGGACAGGGGAAAAACGAGCAGTACTTC. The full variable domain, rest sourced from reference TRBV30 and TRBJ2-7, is SQTIHQWPATLVQPVGSPLSLECTVEGTSNPNLYWYRQAAGRGLQLLFYSVGIGQISSEVPQNLSASRPQDRQFILSSKKLLLSDSGFYLCAWKGQGKNEQYFGPGTRLTVT.

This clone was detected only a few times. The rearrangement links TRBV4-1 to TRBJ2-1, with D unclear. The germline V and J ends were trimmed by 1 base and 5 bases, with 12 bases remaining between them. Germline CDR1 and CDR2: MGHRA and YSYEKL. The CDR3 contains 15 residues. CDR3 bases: TGCGCCAGCAGCCAAGCCTCTGTCCTACACAATGAGCAGTTCTTC. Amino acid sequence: CASSQASVLHNEQFF.

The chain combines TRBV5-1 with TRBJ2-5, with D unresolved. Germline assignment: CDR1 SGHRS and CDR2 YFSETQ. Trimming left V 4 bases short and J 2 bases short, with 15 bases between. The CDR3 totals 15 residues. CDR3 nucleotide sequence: TGCGCCAGCAGCGCTATAACCTCTGCACAAGAGACCCAGTACTTC. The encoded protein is CASSAITSAQETQYF.

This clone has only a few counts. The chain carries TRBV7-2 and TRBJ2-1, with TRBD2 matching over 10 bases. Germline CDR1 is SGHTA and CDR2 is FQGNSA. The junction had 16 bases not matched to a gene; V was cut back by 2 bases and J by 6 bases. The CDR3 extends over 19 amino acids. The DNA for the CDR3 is TGTGCCAGCAGCTTAAGTGGGCTAGCGGGGGCCAGAAAGGGCAATGAGCAGTTCTTC. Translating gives CASSLSGLAGARKGNEQFF.

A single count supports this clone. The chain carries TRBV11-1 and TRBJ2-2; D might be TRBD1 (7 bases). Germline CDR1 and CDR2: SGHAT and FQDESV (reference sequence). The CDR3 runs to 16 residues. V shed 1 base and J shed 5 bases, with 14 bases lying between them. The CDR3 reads CASSLESQGGTGELFF. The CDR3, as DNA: TGTGCCAGCAGCTTAGAATCCCAGGGGGGTACCGGGGAGCTGTTTTTT.

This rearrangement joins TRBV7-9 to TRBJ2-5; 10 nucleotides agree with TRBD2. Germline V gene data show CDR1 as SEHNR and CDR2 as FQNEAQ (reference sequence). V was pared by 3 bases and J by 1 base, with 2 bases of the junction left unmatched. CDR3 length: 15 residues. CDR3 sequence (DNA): TGTGCCAGCAGCTTCCCTAGCGGGAGCCAAGAGACCCAGTACTTC. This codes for CASSFPSGSQETQYF.

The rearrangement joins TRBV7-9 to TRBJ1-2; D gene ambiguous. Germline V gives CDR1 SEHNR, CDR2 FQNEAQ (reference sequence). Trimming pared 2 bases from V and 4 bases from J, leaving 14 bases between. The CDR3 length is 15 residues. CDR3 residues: CASSLSNLELYGYTF. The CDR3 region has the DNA TGTGCCAGCAGCTTAAGTAATTTAGAGCTCTATGGCTACACCTTC.

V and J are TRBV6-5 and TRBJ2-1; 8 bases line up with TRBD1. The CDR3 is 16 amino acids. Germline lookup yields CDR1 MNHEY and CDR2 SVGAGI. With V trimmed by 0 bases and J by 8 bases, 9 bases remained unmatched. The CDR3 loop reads CASSYSTGTGSYEQFF. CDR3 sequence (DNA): TGTGCCAGCAGTTACTCAACCGGGACAGGTAGTTATGAGCAGTTCTTC.

CDR3 loop: CASSIRSGTDTDTQYF. The CDR3 bases are TGTGCCAGTAGTATCCGAAGCGGGACTGACACAGATACGCAGTATTTT. This rearrangement joins TRBV19 to TRBJ2-3; TRBD2 aligns across 7 bases. There are 16 residues in the CDR3. The J segment lost 2 bases and the V segment lost 3 bases, leaving 8 bases of the junction unmatched. Per the germline V gene, CDR1 is LNHDA and CDR2 is SQIVND (reference sequence).

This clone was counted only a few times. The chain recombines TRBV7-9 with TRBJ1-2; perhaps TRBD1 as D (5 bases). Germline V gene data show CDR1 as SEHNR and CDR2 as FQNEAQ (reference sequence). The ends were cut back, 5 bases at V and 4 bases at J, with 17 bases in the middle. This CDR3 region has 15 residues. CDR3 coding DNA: TGTGCCAGCAGCCATTCGGTGCGGGGGGTCTATGGCTACACCTTC. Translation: CASSHSVRGVYGYTF.